Each of the 15 T cell receptor beta chains below was sequenced from the same sample in a study of immune reconstitution after stem cell transplant in scleroderma. In TCRdb, the RT-PCR reads were re-called with MiXCR into one record per CDR3 protein. Among some 3,500 distinct CDR3 sequences listed, roughly 5.8% were seen once. This sample was obtained before or after autologous hematopoietic stem cell transplantation (not recorded which). The receptors come from a female donor with systemic sclerosis.

This clonotype was picked up a small number of times. This chain joins TRBV5-6 and TRBJ2-7, with a tentative D call TRBD1 (5 bases). V gave up 0 bases and J gave up 12 bases, with 16 bases separating them. The length of the CDR3 is 13 residues. The V gene's germline CDR1 is SGHDT and CDR2 YYEEEE. CDR3 DNA sequence: TGTGCCAGCAGCTTGGCTAGGACACAGGATCCGTACTTC. Encoded protein: CASSLARTQDPYF.

In this sample, this clonotype is medium-sized (0.01 to 0.1%). The genes are TRBV4-3 and TRBJ1-1; 7 bases fit TRBD1. The V and J ends lost 1 base and 1 base, in that order; junction bases with no gene match: 12. CDR1 and CDR2 from the germline V gene are LGHNA and YSLEER. This CDR3 has 18 amino acids. The CDR3: CASSQVRAGGSRNTEAFF. CDR3 coding DNA: TGCGCCAGCAGCCAAGTTAGGGCAGGGGGTAGTAGGAACACTGAAGCTTTCTTT.

This clonotype is medium-sized in the sample. The CDR3 is CASSTGQGRVYGYTF. The CDR3 region has the DNA TGTGCCAGCAGTACCGGACAGGGACGGGTATATGGCTACACCTTC. The V call is TRBV12-3 or TRBV12-4, the J call TRBJ1-2; 8 nucleotides line up with TRBD1. Trimming cost V 5 bases and J 5 bases; bases outside gene matches: 10. This CDR3 contains 15 residues.

Sample share makes this clonotype medium-sized. V is TRBV7-6 and J is TRBJ2-3; no reliable D call. The CDR3 totals 12 residues. V lost 1 base and J 3 bases, leaving 2 bases between the germline ends. CDR1 and CDR2 from the germline V gene are SGHVS and FNYEAQ. The CDR3: CASSLDTDTQYF. The CDR3 bases are TGTGCCAGCAGCTTAGATACAGATACGCAGTATTTT.

Within the sample, this clonotype is medium-sized (0.01 to 0.1%). V usage is TRBV7-9 and J usage is TRBJ1-2, with TRBD1 matching over 9 bases. Germline V lookup: CDR1 SEHNR, CDR2 FQNEAQ (reference sequence). The V gene end was trimmed by 6 bases and the J gene end by 4 bases; junction bases not matched to a gene: 6. The CDR3 loop spans 14 amino acids. CDR3 residues: CASRTGGAGYGYTF. The CDR3 region has the DNA TGTGCCAGCAGAACAGGGGGCGCCGGCTATGGCTACACCTTC.

This clonotype is classed as medium-sized. The chain combines TRBV29-1 with TRBJ2-5; possibly TRBD1 or TRBD2 for D (5 bases each). The V gene's germline CDR1 is SQVTM and CDR2 ANQGSEA. CDR3 size: 15 residues. Trimming took off 2 bases at V and 1 base at J, with 14 bases between the two ends. Written as DNA, the CDR3 is TGCAGCGTTGAATGGGAGACAGCCGTCCAAGAGACCCAGTACTTC. Translation: CSVEWETAVQETQYF. Complete variable domain (other parts from reference TRBV29-1 and TRBJ2-5): SAVISQKPSRDICQRGTSLTIQCQVDSQVTMMFWYRQQPGQSLTLIATANQGSEATYESGFVIDKFPISRPNLTFSTLTVSNMSPEDSSIYLCSVEWETAVQETQYFGPGTRLLVL.

By share, this clonotype counts as medium-sized. The V and J genes are TRBV20-1 and TRBJ2-5, with 7 bases lining up with TRBD1. The length of the CDR3 is 15 residues. Germline lookup yields CDR1 DFQATT and CDR2 SNEGSKA (reference sequence). Trimming removed 3 bases from V and 1 base from J; junction bases left unmatched: 8. The CDR3 loop reads CSASTPTGLQETQYF. For the CDR3, the DNA is TGCAGTGCTAGTACCCCGACAGGGCTCCAAGAGACCCAGTACTTC.

In its sample, this clonotype ranks as medium-sized. This chain joins TRBV9 and TRBJ1-4; tentatively, D is TRBD1 (6 bases). The CDR3 length is 16 residues. The V gene's germline CDR1 is SGDLS and CDR2 YYNGEE. The V gene lost 4 bases and the J gene lost 0 bases, with 13 bases spanning the gap. This CDR3 reads CASSTGQIATNEKLFF. The CDR3 region has the DNA TGTGCCAGCAGCACCGGACAGATCGCAACTAATGAAAAACTGTTTTTT.

Only a few counts were recorded for this clonotype. The chain is built from TRBV7-9 and TRBJ2-5; no reliable D call. The CDR3 length is 13 residues. CDR1 SEHNR and CDR2 FQNEAQ come from the germline V gene (reference sequence). V lost 7 bases, J lost 1 base, and 10 bases lay in between. CDR3 sequence (DNA): TGTGCCAGCAAGGGCAGAGGCCAAGAGACCCAGTACTTC. It translates to CASKGRGQETQYF.

In its sample, this clonotype ranks as medium-sized. The chain couples TRBV7-3 to TRBJ2-2; TRBD1 agrees at 8 bases. In germline, CDR1 is SGHTA, CDR2 FQGTGA. V gave up 3 bases and J gave up 2 bases; unmatched junction bases: 5. This CDR3 is 16 amino acids long. CDR3 protein: CASSFTGTGNTGELFF. CDR3 coding DNA: TGTGCCAGCAGCTTTACCGGGACAGGAAACACCGGGGAGCTGTTTTTT.

This clonotype was counted many times. The chain combines TRBV28 with TRBJ2-5; no clear D gene. The V end lost 7 bases, the J end lost 4 bases, and 19 bases lay between the germline ends. The germline CDR1 and CDR2 sequences are MDHEN and SYDVKM. There are 15 residues in the CDR3. DNA for the CDR3: TGTGCCAGCACTCGGCCCCAAACTGGTGGAGAGACCCAGTACTTC. Protein product: CASTRPQTGGETQYF.

This clonotype is classed as medium-sized. The gene calls are TRBV10-3 and TRBJ2-3; no firm D call. Per germline, CDR1 ENHRY and CDR2 SYGVKD. Trimming pared 8 bases from V and 8 bases from J, leaving 17 bases between. This CDR3 has 13 amino acids. CDR3 bases: TGTGCCATCGGGTTACGCCCGGACGGTACGCAGTATTTT. It is translated as CAIGLRPDGTQYF.

This clonotype ranks as medium-sized. The chain couples TRBV5-6 to TRBJ2-6, with D perhaps assigned TRBD1 or TRBD2 (6 bases each). V lost 0 bases to trimming and J lost 5 bases, with 12 bases between them. CDR3 length equals 16 residues. Germline CDR1 and CDR2: SGHDT and YYEEEE. This CDR3 reads CASSLVEGVWANVLTF. The DNA for the CDR3 is TGTGCCAGCAGCTTGGTGGAGGGGGTCTGGGCCAACGTCCTGACTTTC.

This chain connects TRBV7-2 to TRBJ2-7, with 9 bases matching TRBD2. Germline trimming cut 5 bases from V and 2 bases from J; bases unmatched to any gene: 7. From germline, CDR1 is SGHTA and CDR2 FQGNSA. The CDR3 contains 15 residues. The chain's CDR3 is CASSVSGRYPYEQYF. The CDR3 DNA sequence: TGTGCCAGCAGCGTCAGCGGGAGGTACCCCTACGAGCAGTACTTC.

Of note for this clonotype: A read error may be the cause here, since a much bigger clone is one base away. The chain carries TRBV20-1 and TRBJ2-1; 7 bases align to TRBD1. Per the germline V gene, CDR1 is DFQATT and CDR2 is SNEGSKA (reference sequence). This CDR3 spans 14 amino acids. The CDR3 here is CSAPRPGQHNEQLF. The DNA of the CDR3 is TGCAGTGCCCCCAGGCCGGGACAGCACAATGAGCAGCTCTTC.